The T cell receptor beta chain described here comes from a study of T cell changes during pregnancy in multiple sclerosis. CDR1 SGHRS and CDR2 YFSETQ come from the germline V gene. There are 17 residues in the CDR3. Trimming cost V 2 bases and J 1 base; bases outside gene matches: 6. Sequencing used immunoSEQ multiplex PCR; TCRdb keeps in-frame clones, though not all of them. This repertoire shows 78,000 or so clones, 92% found once; its top ten account for 2.6%. V is TRBV5-1 and J is TRBJ2-3; 11 positions agree with TRBD2. Sequencing used peripheral blood, obtained before pregnancy. This clonotype originated in a female donor with multiple sclerosis, enrolled in a pregnancy study. CDR3 bases: TGCGCCAGCAGCTTACTACAGACTAGCGGGGGCACAGATACGCAGTATTTT. Its translation is CASSLLQTSGGTDTQYF.